This is a list of T cell receptor beta chains from one sample in a study of blood T cell repertoires in COVID-19. Repertoires were generated with immunoSEQ multiplex PCR, while TCRdb's copy carries only in-frame clones and drops some. This table holds 130,000 or so clones, roughly three quarters found once. Sequenced input: peripheral blood. These receptors were collected from a woman aged 70 to 79 with COVID-19, enrolled during active disease. The CDR3 runs from the conserved cysteine through the conserved F or W. The order of the fields is J gene, CDR3 length, V gene, clone size, D gene, CDR3 protein, CDR3 DNA. A D gene is named only where the DNA matches it firmly. The size entry is marked missing in some rows and otherwise reads once, few, many or a size class.

j_gene: TRBJ1-5
len: 15
v_gene: TRBV2
abundance: NA
d_gene: NA
CDR3aa: CASSDDRGSNQPQHF
CDR3nt: TGTGCCAGCAGTGACGACCGGGGAAGCAATCAGCCCCAGCATTTT

j_gene: TRBJ2-7
len: 17
v_gene: TRBV7-8
abundance: NA
d_gene: NA
CDR3aa: CASSPPFRDTYSYEQYF
CDR3nt: TGTGCCAGCAGCCCACCCTTCCGGGACACCTACTCCTACGAGCAGTACTTC

j_gene: TRBJ1-1
len: 16
v_gene: TRBV19
abundance: many
d_gene: NA
CDR3aa: CASSIETGGLNTEAFF
CDR3nt: TGTGCCAGTAGTATAGAAACGGGGGGTTTGAACACTGAAGCTTTCTTT

j_gene: TRBJ1-3
len: 15
v_gene: TRBV28
abundance: NA
d_gene: NA
CDR3aa: CASSSRDFGGNTIYF
CDR3nt: TGTGCCAGCAGTAGCCGGGACTTCGGTGGAAACACCATATATTTT

j_gene: TRBJ2-4
len: 15
v_gene: TRBV7-2
abundance: once
d_gene: TRBD2
CDR3aa: CASSYRPGLAGVQYF
CDR3nt: TGTGCCAGCAGCTATAGACCGGGACTAGCCGGCGTTCAGTACTTC

j_gene: TRBJ1-2
len: 11
v_gene: TRBV20-1
abundance: NA
d_gene: NA
CDR3aa: CSASTDLGYTF
CDR3nt: TGCAGTGCTAGCACAGATTTGGGCTACACCTTC

j_gene: TRBJ1-2
len: 19
v_gene: TRBV4-1
abundance: NA
d_gene: TRBD1
CDR3aa: CASSQDGAPGGSFDYGYTF
CDR3nt: TGCGCCAGCAGCCAAGACGGGGCCCCAGGGGGCAGCTTCGACTATGGCTACACCTTC

j_gene: TRBJ2-7
len: 13
v_gene: TRBV6-2/TRBV6-3
abundance: NA
d_gene: NA
CDR3aa: CASSYGQLHEQYF
CDR3nt: TGTGCCAGCAGTTACGGGCAGCTCCACGAGCAGTACTTC

j_gene: TRBJ1-4
len: 14
v_gene: TRBV4-1
abundance: few
d_gene: TRBD1
CDR3aa: CASKRGDRGEKLFF
CDR3nt: TGCGCCAGCAAAAGGGGGGACAGGGGTGAAAAACTGTTTTTT

j_gene: TRBJ2-7
len: 15
v_gene: TRBV18
abundance: NA
d_gene: NA
CDR3aa: CASSPRIGGTYEQYF
CDR3nt: TGTGCCAGCTCACCACGCATCGGCGGTACCTACGAGCAGTACTTC

j_gene: TRBJ2-3
len: 14
v_gene: TRBV19
abundance: once
d_gene: NA
CDR3aa: CASSRAQSTDTQYF
CDR3nt: TGTGCCAGTAGTAGGGCGCAGAGCACAGATACGCAGTATTTT